These 8 T cell receptor beta chains were all obtained from the same sample, sequenced in a study of cytomegalovirus exposure and HLA in healthy donors. Primers: 60 Vbeta forward and 13 Jbeta reverse. Here immunoSEQ multiplex PCR was the method, and the copy in TCRdb shows in-frame clones only, minus some. The data contain over 95,000 clones, 70% to 80% of them seen just once; the ten biggest clones take up around 10%. Sequenced material: PBMCs. Receptors were obtained from a woman in her thirties or forties in good health and CMV-seropositive.

This rearrangement joins TRBV29-1 to TRBJ1-1; 7 positions match TRBD1. This CDR3 is 15 amino acids long. Germline V CDR1 and CDR2: SQVTM, ANQGSEA. The J segment lost 3 bases and the V segment lost 6 bases, leaving 13 bases of the junction unmatched. The CDR3: CSVRRTGSADTEAFF. The CDR3 DNA reads TGCAGCGTCAGGAGGACAGGTTCAGCAGACACTGAAGCTTTCTTT.

The gene calls are TRBV10-2 and TRBJ1-4; D is undetermined. The CDR3 consists of 16 residues. Trimming shortened V by 2 bases and J by 0 bases, and 10 bases separated the two germline ends. Germline V gives CDR1 WSHSY, CDR2 SAAADI. The CDR3 coding sequence is TGCGCCAGCAGTGAGGGGCAGCCAGCAACTAATGAAAAACTGTTTTTT. It translates to CASSEGQPATNEKLFF.

This sequence joins TRBV11-3 and TRBJ1-6; the D is unclear. CDR1 is SGHNT and CDR2 is YENEEA in the germline V gene. Trimming pared 4 bases from V and 10 bases from J, leaving 17 bases between. This CDR3 is 15 amino acids long. CDR3 sequence: CASSWSPVVQSPLHF. CDR3 nucleotides: TGTGCCAGCAGCTGGAGCCCTGTGGTGCAGTCACCCCTCCACTTT. The variable domain in full, with the rest retrieved from reference TRBV11-3 and TRBJ1-6, is EAGVVQSPRYKIIEKKQPVAFWCNPISGHNTLYWYLQNLGQGPELLIRYENEEAVDDSQLPKDRFSAERLKGVDSTLKIQPAELGDSAVYLCASSWSPVVQSPLHFGNGTRLTVT.

V gene TRBV4-1 combines with J gene TRBJ2-2, with TRBD2 matching over 7 bases. The V gene end was trimmed by 2 bases and the J gene end by 5 bases; junction bases not matched to a gene: 5. This CDR3 is built from 15 residues. CDR1 and CDR2 (germline): MGHRA, YSYEKL. The CDR3 region is CASSQRQGGTGELFF. The CDR3 DNA is TGCGCCAGCAGCCAACGGCAGGGAGGGACCGGGGAGCTGTTTTTT.

Here the CDR3 reads CASSLAQGRSYEQYF. CDR3 sequence (DNA): TGTGCCAGCAGCTTAGCTCAGGGTAGGTCCTACGAGCAGTACTTC. This chain connects TRBV7-2 to TRBJ2-7; possible D gene TRBD1, 5 bases. Between the trimmed V and J ends, which lost 0 bases and 1 base, there was a span of 10 bases. The CDR3 is 15 residues long. CDR1 SGHTA and CDR2 FQGNSA come from the germline V gene.

This clone came up once. The chain employs TRBV11-2 and TRBJ1-1, with D perhaps matching TRBD1 (5 bases). In germline, CDR1 is SGHAT, CDR2 FQNNGV. The CDR3 length is 13 residues. V shed 3 bases and J shed 4 bases, with 9 bases lying between them. CDR3 in amino acids: CASSLPGGTEAFF. CDR3 sequence (DNA): TGTGCCAGCAGCTTGCCGGGGGGCACTGAAGCTTTCTTT.

V is TRBV5-1 and J is TRBJ1-1; 7 bases map to TRBD1. Germline V gene sequence: CDR1 SGHRS, CDR2 YFSETQ. There are 14 residues in the CDR3. J was trimmed by 1 base and V by 6 bases; bases with no gene match: 6. CDR3 nucleotide sequence: TGCGCCAGCATGGTAGGGACAGCGAACACTGAAGCTTTCTTT. Protein product: CASMVGTANTEAFF. The entire variable domain, with the rest obtained from reference TRBV5-1 and TRBJ1-1, is as follows: KAGVTQTPRYLIKTRGQQVTLSCSPISGHRSVSWYQQTPGQGLQFLFEYFSETQRNKGNFPGRFSGRQFSNSRSEMNVSTLELGDSALYLCASMVGTANTEAFFGQGTRLTVV.

This clone was counted a single time. This rearrangement joins TRBV29-1 to TRBJ2-1, with TRBD1 as a possible D gene (7 bases). Trimming pared 7 bases from V and 5 bases from J, leaving 15 bases between. Germline V gene data show CDR1 as SQVTM and CDR2 as ANQGSEA. This CDR3 spans 13 amino acids. The CDR3 sequence: CSGMARGDNEQFF. The CDR3, as DNA: TGCAGCGGGATGGCCAGGGGGGACAATGAGCAGTTCTTC.